One sample yielded the 2 T cell receptor beta chains listed below, sequenced in a study of blood T cell repertoires in COVID-19 (dated by TCRdb to the early 2020s). Library preparation employed the immunoSEQ multiplex PCR assay. TCRdb's version of the immuneACCESS table is confined to in-frame rearrangements and falls short of the full clone set. An unresolved V gene accounts for under half of the shortfall where checked; the remainder is of unknown origin. This sample gives 150,000 or so clones in total; 75% to 90% of them show up just once. Roughly 4% of the sample goes to the ten largest clones. Sequenced sample: PBMCs or T cells enriched from blood (not recorded which). Every receptor here comes from a man aged 50 or older who had recovered from COVID-19.

V gene TRBV9 combines with J gene TRBJ1-2; the D gene is possibly TRBD1 (6 bases). Trimming took 5 bases from V and 3 from J, leaving 11 bases between them. This CDR3 is built from 13 residues. Germline V gives CDR1 SGDLS, CDR2 YYNGEE. The CDR3 DNA reads TGTGCCAGCAGTTTACAGGGTTACTATGGCTACACCTTC. This gives the protein CASSLQGYYGYTF. Variable domain in full (rest from reference TRBV9 and TRBJ1-2): DSGVTQTPKHLITATGQRVTLRCSPRSGDLSVYWYQQSLDQGLQFLIQYYNGEERAKGNILERFSAQQFPDLHSELNLSSLELGDSALYFCASSLQGYYGYTFGSGTRLTVV.

The V and J genes are TRBV4-3 and TRBJ2-6; TRBD1 matches at 7 bases. The CDR3 loop spans 15 amino acids. Losses at the gene ends were 3 bases for V and 1 base for J; bases not matched to a gene: 0. Germline CDR1 reads LGHNA; CDR2 reads YSLEER. CDR3 sequence: CASSQDRSGANVLTF. The CDR3 DNA reads TGCGCCAGCAGCCAGGACAGGTCTGGGGCCAACGTCCTGACTTTC.